A single sample is the source of the 23 T cell receptor beta chains below, sequenced in a study of response to subunit inactivated influenza vaccine. TCRdb used MiXCR to reprocess the RT-PCR reads, holding one entry per CDR3 protein. The sample has 860,000 or so distinct CDR3 sequences; less than 25% are singletons. Here the sequenced sample was PBMCs from blood, taken 5 days after vaccination. The receptors were gathered from a man aged 45-65 years who received an inactivated influenza vaccine.

The chain couples TRBV5-1 to TRBJ2-7; D uncertain. Germline lookup yields CDR1 SGHRS and CDR2 YFSETQ. The CDR3 runs 15 residues. V shed 4 bases and J shed 5 bases, with 19 bases lying between them. CDR3 in amino acids: CASSAAGPAVDEQYF. CDR3 nucleotide sequence: TGCGCCAGCAGCGCCGCCGGGCCCGCGGTGGACGAGCAGTACTTC.

This chain joins TRBV7-8 and TRBJ2-7; D not resolved. Germline V gene lookup returns CDR1 SGHVS and CDR2 FQNEAQ. V was pared by 5 bases and J by 4 bases, with 12 bases between. The CDR3 consists of 13 residues. The CDR3 DNA reads TGTGCCAGCAGCCACCGGACCCGTTACGAGCAGTACTTC. Protein sequence: CASSHRTRYEQYF. Full variable domain (remainder filled in from reference TRBV7-8 and TRBJ2-7): GAGVSQSPRYKVAKRGQDVALRCDPISGHVSLFWYQQALGQGPEFLTYFQNEAQLDKSGLPSDRFFAERPEGSVSTLKIQRTQQEDSAVYLCASSHRTRYEQYFGPGTRLTVT.

This clonotype was recorded at least ten times. The V call is TRBV3-1, the J call TRBJ2-1, with TRBD2 identical over 14 bases. CDR1 and CDR2 (germline): LGHDT, YNNKEL (reference sequence). The CDR3 covers 17 residues. V dropped 4 bases and J dropped 6; count of bases not matched to a gene: 8. The CDR3 nucleotides are TGTGCCAGCAGCCGCCCCAGACTAGCGGGAGGGGCCAATGAGCAGTTCTTC. It yields the protein CASSRPRLAGGANEQFF.

This clonotype was seen only a few times. The V gene is TRBV5-1, the J gene TRBJ1-3; 10 nucleotides agree with TRBD1. The ends lost 5 bases at V and 4 bases at J; junction bases unmatched: 6. Germline lookup yields CDR1 SGHRS and CDR2 YFSETQ. The length of the CDR3 is 15 residues. CDR3 nucleotide sequence: TGCGCCAGCAGAGGACAGGGGGTTTCAGGAAACACCATATATTTT. Translated: CASRGQGVSGNTIYF.

This clonotype has more than one count but fewer than ten. The chain has TRBV12-3 or TRBV12-4 and TRBJ2-1; 8 positions agree with TRBD2. The CDR3 extends over 15 amino acids. Trimming cost V 5 bases and J 2 bases; bases outside gene matches: 5. The CDR3 nucleotides read TGTGCCAGCAGTCGGGGAGCGGGGGCCTACAATGAGCAGTTCTTC. Translating it yields CASSRGAGAYNEQFF.

The chain couples TRBV10-3 to TRBJ2-2; TRBD2 is a possible D gene (5 bases). CDR3 length: 16 amino acids. V was pared by 6 bases and J by 0 bases, with 14 bases between. Germline CDR1 reads ENHRY; CDR2 reads SYGVKD. CDR3 in amino acids: CAISLWRVPNTGELFF. The CDR3 coding sequence is TGTGCCATCAGCCTATGGCGGGTTCCGAACACCGGGGAGCTGTTTTTT.

This rearrangement joins TRBV6-1 to TRBJ2-2, with 9 positions matching TRBD2. The ends lost 7 bases at V and 2 bases at J; junction bases unmatched: 5. This CDR3 comprises 15 residues. Germline V CDR1 and CDR2: MNHNS, SASEGT. CDR3 sequence: CASNRLAVNTGELFF. The CDR3 DNA is TGTGCCAGCAATCGACTAGCGGTTAACACCGGGGAGCTGTTTTTT.

The V gene is TRBV4-1, the J gene TRBJ2-3; D gene uncertain. In germline, CDR1 is MGHRA, CDR2 YSYEKL. V lost 0 bases and J 4 bases, leaving 14 bases between the germline ends. This CDR3 has 16 amino acids. DNA for the CDR3: TGCGCCAGCAGCCAAGACCGGTCCTCTGCTGCAGATACGCAGTATTTT. It codes for CASSQDRSSAADTQYF.

This clonotype was detected a few times. The rearrangement uses TRBV2 and TRBJ2-2; 8 bases agree with TRBD1. Trimming at V came to 3 bases and at J to 5 bases, leaving 8 bases not matched to a gene. Germline V lookup: CDR1 SNHLY, CDR2 FYNNEI. The CDR3 totals 16 residues. The CDR3 nucleotides are TGTGCCAGCAGTGAGAAGGGACAGGCGGGGACCGGGGAGCTGTTTTTT. Translating it yields CASSEKGQAGTGELFF.

In this sample, this clonotype turned up a few times. V and J are TRBV6-1 and TRBJ2-5; 9 bases align to TRBD2. CDR1 and CDR2 from the germline V gene are MNHNS and SASEGT. With V trimmed by 5 bases and J by 2 bases, 12 bases remained unmatched. This CDR3 contains 17 residues. CDR3 protein: CASSPGTSRILQETQYF. DNA of the CDR3: TGTGCCAGCAGTCCCGGGACTAGCCGAATTCTACAAGAGACCCAGTACTTC.

This chain uses TRBV20-1 with TRBJ2-7; D is uncertain. There are 13 residues in the CDR3. The germline gives CDR1 DFQATT, CDR2 SNEGSKA (reference sequence). V lost 2 bases and J 0 bases, leaving 8 bases between the germline ends. As DNA, the CDR3 is TGCAGTGCTAGATTGAGAAGCTCCTACGAGCAGTACTTC. Translating gives CSARLRSSYEQYF.

This clonotype was detected many times. The rearrangement joins TRBV29-1 to TRBJ1-2; D not certain. The V gene lost 4 bases and the J gene lost 6 bases, with 15 bases spanning the gap. The CDR3 extends over 13 amino acids. Germline V lookup: CDR1 SQVTM, CDR2 ANQGSEA. The CDR3 is CSVVAVLKDGYTF. As DNA, the CDR3 is TGCAGCGTTGTAGCAGTCCTCAAAGATGGCTACACCTTC.

The chain couples TRBV4-2 to TRBJ2-5; a possible D gene is TRBD2 (6 bases). V was cut by 0 bases and J by 5 bases, with 13 bases left in between. The germline V gene encodes CDR1 LGHNA and CDR2 YNFKEQ. The CDR3 sequence is 15 residues long. CDR3 coding DNA: TGTGCCAGCAGCCAAGATGCGGCTAGCGTTGAGACCCAGTACTTC. Its protein is CASSQDAASVETQYF.

The chain carries TRBV28 and TRBJ2-1, with unresolved D. The CDR3 extends over 15 amino acids. Germline V lookup: CDR1 MDHEN, CDR2 SYDVKM. Trimming took off 6 bases at V and 5 bases at J, with 17 bases between the two ends. This CDR3 is CASSQDPRPHNEQFF. The DNA for the CDR3 is TGTGCCAGCAGCCAGGACCCGCGCCCCCACAATGAGCAGTTCTTC.

This clonotype was seen repeatedly, ten times or more. The J gene is TRBJ2-7, the V gene TRBV20-1; the match to TRBD2 covers 8 bases. V was pared by 0 bases and J by 1 base, with 5 bases of the junction left unmatched. The CDR3 is 15 amino acids. The germline V gene has CDR1 DFQATT and CDR2 SNEGSKA (reference sequence). The CDR3 spells CSARDRLASSYEQYF. As DNA, the CDR3 is TGCAGTGCTAGAGATCGACTAGCGTCATCCTACGAGCAGTACTTC.

This clonotype was counted ten times or more. The chain carries TRBV12-3 or TRBV12-4 and TRBJ1-1; no clear D gene. V shed 3 bases and J shed 8 bases, with 10 bases lying between them. CDR3 length: 12 residues. The CDR3 DNA reads as TGTGCCAGCAGTTTCCCCCCTCAGGAAGCTTTCTTT. It is translated as CASSFPPQEAFF.

The chain uses TRBV6-5 and TRBJ1-2, with no clear D. The CDR3 length is 15 residues. CDR1 and CDR2 from the germline V gene are MNHEY and SVGAGI. V dropped 0 bases and J dropped 3 bases, with 11 bases sitting between them. The CDR3 protein is CASSYSEGIDYGYTF. The DNA for the CDR3 is TGTGCCAGCAGTTACTCTGAGGGAATCGACTATGGCTACACCTTC.

This sequence joins TRBV20-1 and TRBJ1-2; the D is unclear. The CDR3 is 15 residues long. Germline CDR1 and CDR2: DFQATT and SNEGSKA (reference sequence). Between the trimmed V and J ends, which lost 6 bases and 5 bases, there was a span of 22 bases. CDR3 sequence: CSASLVRGFNYGYTF. CDR3 DNA sequence: TGCAGTGCGTCCCTCGTACGTGGGTTCAATTATGGCTACACCTTC.

This chain connects TRBV4-3 to TRBJ2-1; 11 bases fit TRBD2. J was trimmed by 7 bases and V by 1 base; bases with no gene match: 9. Per the germline V gene, CDR1 is LGHNA and CDR2 is YSLEER. The CDR3 consists of 17 residues. In DNA form, the CDR3 reads TGCGCCAGCAGCCAAGTGAGGGCTAGCGGGGGGCCAAATGAGCAGTTCTTC. Amino acid sequence: CASSQVRASGGPNEQFF.

The chain combines TRBV5-1 with TRBJ1-2; 8 positions match TRBD1. The CDR3 is 15 residues long. Trimming at V came to 4 bases and at J to 5 bases, leaving 10 bases not matched to a gene. Germline V lookup: CDR1 SGHRS, CDR2 YFSETQ. CDR3 amino acids: CASSRETGVTYGYTF. As DNA, the CDR3 is TGCGCCAGCAGCCGGGAGACAGGGGTTACGTATGGCTACACCTTC.

This clonotype was counted only a few times. The chain links TRBV5-1 to TRBJ2-2; TRBD2 matches at 12 bases. In germline, CDR1 is SGHRS, CDR2 YFSETQ. CDR3 length: 16 amino acids. Trimming took 4 bases from V and 1 from J; bases not matched to a gene: 2. The CDR3 here is CASSPLAGGNTGELFF. CDR3 bases: TGCGCCAGCAGCCCACTAGCGGGAGGGAACACCGGGGAGCTGTTTTTT.

The chain links TRBV5-1 to TRBJ2-5; D might be TRBD1 or TRBD2, each matching 6 bases. Trimming took off 3 bases at V and 4 bases at J, with 13 bases between the two ends. CDR1 is SGHRS, CDR2 YFSETQ, per germline. The CDR3 contains 14 residues. CDR3 coding DNA: TGCGCCAGCAGCTGGAGACAGGAGGGAGAGACCCAGTACTTC. Amino acids: CASSWRQEGETQYF.

The V call is TRBV4-3, the J call TRBJ2-7; D is ambiguous. CDR3 length: 15 amino acids. Germline assignment: CDR1 LGHNA and CDR2 YSLEER. The V and J ends lost 0 bases and 2 bases respectively, with 11 bases between them. CDR3 sequence reads: CASSQDPENTYEQYF. The CDR3 DNA reads TGCGCCAGCAGCCAAGATCCAGAGAACACCTACGAGCAGTACTTC.